This T cell receptor beta chain comes out of a study of blood T cell repertoires in COVID-19. Measured with immunoSEQ multiplex PCR; TCRdb has only the in-frame clones, and not every one. The table records approximately 300,000 clones, 85% to 90% of them present only once. Trimming took 5 bases from V and 5 from J; bases not matched to a gene: 6. The CDR3 covers 15 residues. CDR1 is PRHDT and CDR2 is FYEKMQ in the germline V gene (reference sequence). The sample comprised PBMCs or T cells enriched from blood (not recorded which). This receptor was obtained from a woman between 18 and 29 years old who had recovered from COVID-19. The J gene is TRBJ2-1, the V gene TRBV13; 10 bases agree with TRBD2. CDR3 in amino acids: CASSTTSGVHNEQFF. Here the CDR3 DNA reads TGTGCCAGCAGCACAACTAGCGGGGTGCACAATGAGCAGTTCTTC.